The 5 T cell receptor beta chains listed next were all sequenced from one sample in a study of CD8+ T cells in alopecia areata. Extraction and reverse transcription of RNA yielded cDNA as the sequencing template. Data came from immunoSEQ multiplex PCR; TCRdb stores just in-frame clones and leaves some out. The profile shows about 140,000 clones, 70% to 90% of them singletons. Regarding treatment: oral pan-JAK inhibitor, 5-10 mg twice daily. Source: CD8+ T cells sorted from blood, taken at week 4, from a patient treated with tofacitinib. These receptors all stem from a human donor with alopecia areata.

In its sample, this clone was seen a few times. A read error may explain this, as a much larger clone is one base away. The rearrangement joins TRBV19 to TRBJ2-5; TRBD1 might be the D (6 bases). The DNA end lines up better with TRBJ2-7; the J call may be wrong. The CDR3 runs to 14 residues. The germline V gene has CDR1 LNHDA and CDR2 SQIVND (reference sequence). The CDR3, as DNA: TGTGCCAGTAGTATAGGACAGGAGACCTACGAGCAGTACTTC. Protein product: CASSIGQETYEQYF.

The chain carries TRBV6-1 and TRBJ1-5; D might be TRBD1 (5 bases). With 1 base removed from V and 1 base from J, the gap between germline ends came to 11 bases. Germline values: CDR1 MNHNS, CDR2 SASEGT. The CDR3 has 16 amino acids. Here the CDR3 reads CASSEGGDPSNQPQHF. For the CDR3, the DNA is TGTGCCAGCAGTGAAGGTGGGGACCCAAGCAATCAGCCCCAGCATTTT.

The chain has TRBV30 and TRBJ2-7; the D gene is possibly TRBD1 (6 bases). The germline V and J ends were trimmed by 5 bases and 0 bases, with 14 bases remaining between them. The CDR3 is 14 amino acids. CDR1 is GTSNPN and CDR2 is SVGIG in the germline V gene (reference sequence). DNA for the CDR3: TGTGCCTGGCCCCCGACAGGTAGCTCCTACGAGCAGTACTTC. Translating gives CAWPPTGSSYEQYF.

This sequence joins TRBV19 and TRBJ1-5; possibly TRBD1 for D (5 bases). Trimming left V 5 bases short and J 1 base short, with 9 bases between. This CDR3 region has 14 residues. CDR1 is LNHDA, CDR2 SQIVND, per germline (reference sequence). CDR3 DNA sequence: TGTGCCAGTAGTCAGGACACAAGCAATCAGCCCCAGCATTTT. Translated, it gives CASSQDTSNQPQHF.

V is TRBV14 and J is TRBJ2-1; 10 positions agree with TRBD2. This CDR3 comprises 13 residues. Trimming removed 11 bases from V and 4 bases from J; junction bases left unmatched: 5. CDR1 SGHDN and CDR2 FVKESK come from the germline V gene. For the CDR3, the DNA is TGTGCCTCCGGGACTAGCGCTTACAATGAGCAGTTCTTC. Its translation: CASGTSAYNEQFF.